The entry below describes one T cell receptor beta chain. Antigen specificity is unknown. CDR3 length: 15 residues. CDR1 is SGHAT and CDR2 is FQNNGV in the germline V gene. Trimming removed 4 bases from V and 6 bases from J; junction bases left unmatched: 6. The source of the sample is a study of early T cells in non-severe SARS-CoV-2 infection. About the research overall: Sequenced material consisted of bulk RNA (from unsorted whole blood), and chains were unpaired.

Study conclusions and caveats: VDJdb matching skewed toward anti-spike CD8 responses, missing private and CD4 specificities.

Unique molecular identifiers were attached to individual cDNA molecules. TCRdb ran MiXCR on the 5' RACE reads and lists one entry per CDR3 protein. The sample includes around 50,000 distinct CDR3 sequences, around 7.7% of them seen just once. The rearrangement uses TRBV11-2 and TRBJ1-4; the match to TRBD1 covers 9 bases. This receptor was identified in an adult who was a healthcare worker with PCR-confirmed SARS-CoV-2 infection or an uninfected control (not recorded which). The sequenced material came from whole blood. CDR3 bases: TGTGCCAGCAGCTCACAGGGGGCGTGGGATGAAAAACTGTTTTTT. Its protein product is CASSSQGAWDEKLFF. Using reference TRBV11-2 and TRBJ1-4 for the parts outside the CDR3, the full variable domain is EAGVAQSPRYKIIEKRQSVAFWCNPISGHATLYWYQQILGQGPKLLIQFQNNGVVDDSQLPKDRFSAERLKGVDSTLKIQPAKLEDSAVYLCASSSQGAWDEKLFFGSGTQLSVL.